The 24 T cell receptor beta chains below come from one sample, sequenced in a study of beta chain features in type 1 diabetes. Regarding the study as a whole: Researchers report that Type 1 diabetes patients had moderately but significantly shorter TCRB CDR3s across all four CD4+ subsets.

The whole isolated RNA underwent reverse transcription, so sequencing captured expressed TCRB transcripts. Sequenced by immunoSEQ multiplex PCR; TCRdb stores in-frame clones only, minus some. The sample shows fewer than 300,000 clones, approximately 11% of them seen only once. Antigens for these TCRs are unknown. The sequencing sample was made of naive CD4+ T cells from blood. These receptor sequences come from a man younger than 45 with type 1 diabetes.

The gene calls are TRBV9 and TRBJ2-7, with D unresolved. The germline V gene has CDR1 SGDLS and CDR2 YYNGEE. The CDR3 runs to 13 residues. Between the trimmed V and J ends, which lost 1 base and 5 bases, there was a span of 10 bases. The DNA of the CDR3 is TGTGCCAGCAGCGTATCGCAGGTCGACGAGCAGTACTTC. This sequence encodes CASSVSQVDEQYF.

CDR3 nucleotide sequence: TGTGCCAGCAGCTTACAGGGGGACACTGAAGCTTTCTTT. It specifies CASSLQGDTEAFF. The chain employs TRBV11-2 and TRBJ1-1; 7 bases line up with TRBD1. Germline CDR1 SGHAT, CDR2 FQNNGV. The CDR3 runs to 13 residues. V trimming: 2 bases; J trimming: 3 bases; junction bases outside the gene matches: 0. Together with reference TRBV11-2 and TRBJ1-1, the CDR3 gives the full variable domain: EAGVAQSPRYKIIEKRQSVAFWCNPISGHATLYWYQQILGQGPKLLIQFQNNGVVDDSQLPKDRFSAERLKGVDSTLKIQPAKLEDSAVYLCASSLQGDTEAFFGQGTRLTVV.

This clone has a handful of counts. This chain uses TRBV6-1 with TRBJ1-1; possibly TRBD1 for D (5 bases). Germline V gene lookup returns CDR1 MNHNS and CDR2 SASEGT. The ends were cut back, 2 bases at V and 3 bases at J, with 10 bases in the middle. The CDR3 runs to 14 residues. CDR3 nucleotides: TGTGCCAGCAGTGAACCGGGGGGTTACACTGAAGCTTTCTTT. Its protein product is CASSEPGGYTEAFF.

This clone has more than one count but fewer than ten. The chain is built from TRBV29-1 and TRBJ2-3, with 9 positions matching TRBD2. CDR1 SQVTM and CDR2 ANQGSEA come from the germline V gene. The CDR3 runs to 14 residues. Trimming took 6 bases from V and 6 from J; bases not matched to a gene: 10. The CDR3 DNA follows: TGCAGCGTGACCCTGGGGCGGGGGGGCGATACGCAGTATTTT. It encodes CSVTLGRGGDTQYF.

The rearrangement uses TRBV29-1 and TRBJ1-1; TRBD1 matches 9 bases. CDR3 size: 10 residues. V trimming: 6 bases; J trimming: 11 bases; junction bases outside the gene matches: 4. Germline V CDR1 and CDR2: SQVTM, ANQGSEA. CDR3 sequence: CSVGQGLAFF. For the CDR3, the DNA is TGCAGCGTGGGACAGGGCCTTGCTTTCTTT.

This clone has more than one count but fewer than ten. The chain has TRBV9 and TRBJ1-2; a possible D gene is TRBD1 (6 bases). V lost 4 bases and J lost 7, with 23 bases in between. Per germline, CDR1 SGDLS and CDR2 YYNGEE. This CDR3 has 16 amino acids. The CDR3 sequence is CASSSSPHRARGGYTF. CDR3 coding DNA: TGTGCCAGCAGCTCCAGCCCCCACAGGGCCCGGGGTGGCTACACCTTC.

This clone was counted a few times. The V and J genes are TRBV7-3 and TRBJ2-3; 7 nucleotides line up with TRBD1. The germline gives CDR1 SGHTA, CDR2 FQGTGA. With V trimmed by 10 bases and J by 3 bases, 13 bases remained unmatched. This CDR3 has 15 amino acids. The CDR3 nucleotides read TGTGCCACCGCTCTAGGGGGCACAAGGACAGATACGCAGTATTTT. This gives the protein CATALGGTRTDTQYF. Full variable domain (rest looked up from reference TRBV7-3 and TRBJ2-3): GAGVSQTPSNKVTEKGKYVELRCDPISGHTALYWYRQSLGQGPEFLIYFQGTGAADDSGLPNDRFFAVRPEGSVSTLKIQRTERGDSAVYLCATALGGTRTDTQYFGPGTRLTVL.

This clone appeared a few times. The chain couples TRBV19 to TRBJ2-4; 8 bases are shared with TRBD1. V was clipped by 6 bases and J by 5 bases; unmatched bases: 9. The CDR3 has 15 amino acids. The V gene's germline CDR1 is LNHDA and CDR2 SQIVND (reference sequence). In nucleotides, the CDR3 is TGTGCCAGTAGCTCTGGTAGGGACAGGCAAAACATTCAGTACTTC. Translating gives CASSSGRDRQNIQYF. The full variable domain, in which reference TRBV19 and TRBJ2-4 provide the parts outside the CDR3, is DGGITQSPKYLFRKEGQNVTLSCEQNLNHDAMYWYRQDPGQGLRLIYYSQIVNDFQKGDIAEGYSVSREKKESFPLTVTSAQKNPTAFYLCASSSGRDRQNIQYFGAGTRLSVL.

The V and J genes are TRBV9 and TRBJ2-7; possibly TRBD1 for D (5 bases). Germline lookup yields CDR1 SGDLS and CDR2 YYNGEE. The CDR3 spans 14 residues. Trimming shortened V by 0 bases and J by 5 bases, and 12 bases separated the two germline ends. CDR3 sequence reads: CASSVAAGFHEQYF. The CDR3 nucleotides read TGTGCCAGCAGCGTAGCCGCAGGGTTCCACGAGCAGTACTTC.

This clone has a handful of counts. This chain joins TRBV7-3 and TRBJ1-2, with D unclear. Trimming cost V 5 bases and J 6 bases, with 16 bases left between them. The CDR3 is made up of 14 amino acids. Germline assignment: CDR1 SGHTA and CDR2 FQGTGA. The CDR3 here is CASSPGPGRDGYTF. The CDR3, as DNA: TGTGCCAGCAGCCCCGGCCCGGGTCGGGATGGCTACACCTTC.

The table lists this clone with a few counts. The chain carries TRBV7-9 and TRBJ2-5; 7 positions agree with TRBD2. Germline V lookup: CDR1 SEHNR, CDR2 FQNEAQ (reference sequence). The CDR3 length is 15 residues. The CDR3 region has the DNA TGTGCGACCCGTATGGGGGAGGGGTACCAAGAGACCCAGTACTTC. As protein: CATRMGEGYQETQYF. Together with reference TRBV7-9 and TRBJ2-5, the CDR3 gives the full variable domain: DTGVSQNPRHKITKRGQNVTFRCDPISEHNRLYWYRQTLGQGPEFLTYFQNEAQLEKSRLLSDRFSAERPKGSFSTLEIQRTEQGDSAMYLCATRMGEGYQETQYFGPGTRLLVL.

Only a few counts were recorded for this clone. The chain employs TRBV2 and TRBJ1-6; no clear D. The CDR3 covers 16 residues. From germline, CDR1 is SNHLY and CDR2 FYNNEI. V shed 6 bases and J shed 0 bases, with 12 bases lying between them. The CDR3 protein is CASRQTIPSYNSPLHF. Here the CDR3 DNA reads TGTGCCAGCAGACAGACAATCCCCTCCTATAATTCACCCCTCCACTTT.

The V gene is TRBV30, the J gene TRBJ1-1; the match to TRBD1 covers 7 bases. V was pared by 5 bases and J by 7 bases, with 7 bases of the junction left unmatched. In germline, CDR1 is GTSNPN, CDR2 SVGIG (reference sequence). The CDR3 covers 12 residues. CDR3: CAWEGTAYEAFF. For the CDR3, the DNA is TGTGCCTGGGAAGGGACAGCCTATGAAGCTTTCTTT. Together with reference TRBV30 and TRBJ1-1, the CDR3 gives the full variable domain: SQTIHQWPATLVQPVGSPLSLECTVEGTSNPNLYWYRQAAGRGLQLLFYSVGIGQISSEVPQNLSASRPQDRQFILSSKKLLLSDSGFYLCAWEGTAYEAFFGQGTRLTVV.

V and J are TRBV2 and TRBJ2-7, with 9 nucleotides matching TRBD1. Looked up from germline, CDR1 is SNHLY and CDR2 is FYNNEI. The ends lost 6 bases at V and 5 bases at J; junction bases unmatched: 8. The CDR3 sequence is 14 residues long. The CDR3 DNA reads TGTGCCAGCAGCCGGGACAGGGCAGGCCACGAGCAGTACTTC. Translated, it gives CASSRDRAGHEQYF.

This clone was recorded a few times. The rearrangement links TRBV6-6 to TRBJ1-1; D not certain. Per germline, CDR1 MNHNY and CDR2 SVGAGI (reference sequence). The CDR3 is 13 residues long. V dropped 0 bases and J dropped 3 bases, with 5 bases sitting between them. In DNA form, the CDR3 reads TGTGCCAGCAGTTACTCGACTGACACTGAAGCTTTCTTT. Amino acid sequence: CASSYSTDTEAFF.

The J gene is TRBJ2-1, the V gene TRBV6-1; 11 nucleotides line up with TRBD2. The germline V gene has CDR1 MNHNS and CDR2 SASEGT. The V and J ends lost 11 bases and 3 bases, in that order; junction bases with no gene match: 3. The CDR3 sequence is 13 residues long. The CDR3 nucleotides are TGTGCCGGGGGACTAGCGGACTACAATGAGCAGTTCTTC. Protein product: CAGGLADYNEQFF.

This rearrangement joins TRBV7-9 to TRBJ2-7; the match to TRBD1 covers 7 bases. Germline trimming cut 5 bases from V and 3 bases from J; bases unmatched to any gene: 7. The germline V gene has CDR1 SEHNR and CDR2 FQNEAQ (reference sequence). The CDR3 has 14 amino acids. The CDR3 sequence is CASSPDRAFYEQYF. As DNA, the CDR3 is TGTGCCAGCAGCCCCGACAGGGCCTTCTACGAGCAGTACTTC.

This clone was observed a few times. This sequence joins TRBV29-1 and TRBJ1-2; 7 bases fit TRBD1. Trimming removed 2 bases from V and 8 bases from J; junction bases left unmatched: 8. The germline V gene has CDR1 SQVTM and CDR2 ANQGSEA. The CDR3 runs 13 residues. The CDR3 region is CSVERTGEGGYTF. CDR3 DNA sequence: TGCAGCGTTGAAAGGACAGGTGAGGGAGGCTACACCTTC.

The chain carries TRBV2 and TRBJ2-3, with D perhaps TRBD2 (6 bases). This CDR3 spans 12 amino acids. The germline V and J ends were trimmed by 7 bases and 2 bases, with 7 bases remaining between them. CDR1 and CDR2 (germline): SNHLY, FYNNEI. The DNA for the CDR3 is TGTGCCAGCATGCGGGACACAGATACGCAGTATTTT. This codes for CASMRDTDTQYF.

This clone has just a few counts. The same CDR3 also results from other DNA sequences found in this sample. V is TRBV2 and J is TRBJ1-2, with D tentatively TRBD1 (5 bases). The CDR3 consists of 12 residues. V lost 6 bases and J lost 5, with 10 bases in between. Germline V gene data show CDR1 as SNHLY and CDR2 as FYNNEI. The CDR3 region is CASRTDSYGYTF. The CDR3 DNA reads TGTGCCAGCAGGACAGACTCTTATGGCTACACCTTC. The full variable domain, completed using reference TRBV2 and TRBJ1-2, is EPEVTQTPSHQVTQMGQEVILRCVPISNHLYFYWYRQILGQKVEFLVSFYNNEISEKSEIFDDQFSVERPDGSNFTLKIRSTKLEDSAMYFCASRTDSYGYTFGSGTRLTVV.

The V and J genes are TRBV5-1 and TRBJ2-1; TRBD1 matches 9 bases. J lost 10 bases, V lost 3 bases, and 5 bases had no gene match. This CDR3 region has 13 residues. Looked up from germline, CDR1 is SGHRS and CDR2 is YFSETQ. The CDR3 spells CASSWGQGGEQFF. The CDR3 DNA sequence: TGCGCCAGCAGCTGGGGACAGGGTGGAGAGCAGTTCTTC.

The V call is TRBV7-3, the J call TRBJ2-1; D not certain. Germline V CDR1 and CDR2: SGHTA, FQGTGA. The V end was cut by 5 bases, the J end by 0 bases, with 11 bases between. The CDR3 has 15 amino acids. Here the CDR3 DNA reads TGTGCCAGCAGCGCTGTACAGAGCTCCTACAATGAGCAGTTCTTC. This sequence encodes CASSAVQSSYNEQFF.

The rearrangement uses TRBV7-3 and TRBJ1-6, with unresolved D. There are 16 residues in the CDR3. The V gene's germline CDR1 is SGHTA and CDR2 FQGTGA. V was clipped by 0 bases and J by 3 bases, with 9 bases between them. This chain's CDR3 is CASSLTGGIYNSPLHF. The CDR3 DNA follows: TGTGCCAGCAGCTTAACGGGAGGGATCTATAATTCACCCCTCCACTTT.

CDR3 DNA: TGTGCCAGCAGGTCTAGCGGGGGCCACGAGCAGTACTTC. Translating gives CASRSSGGHEQYF. This sequence joins TRBV6-6 and TRBJ2-7; the match to TRBD2 covers 10 bases. In germline, CDR1 is MNHNY, CDR2 SVGAGI (reference sequence). V lost 6 bases, J lost 5 bases, and 4 bases stayed unmatched. The CDR3 is 13 amino acids.